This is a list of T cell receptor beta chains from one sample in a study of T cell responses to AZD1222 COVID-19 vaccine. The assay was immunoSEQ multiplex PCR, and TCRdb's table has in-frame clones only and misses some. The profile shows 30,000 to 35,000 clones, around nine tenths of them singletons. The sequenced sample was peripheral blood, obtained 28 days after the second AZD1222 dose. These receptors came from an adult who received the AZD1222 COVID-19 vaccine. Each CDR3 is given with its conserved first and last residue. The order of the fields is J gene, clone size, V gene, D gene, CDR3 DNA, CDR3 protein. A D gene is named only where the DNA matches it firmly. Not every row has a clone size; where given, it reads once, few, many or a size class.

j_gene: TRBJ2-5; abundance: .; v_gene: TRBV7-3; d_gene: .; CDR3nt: TGTGCCAGCAGCTTAACTTACCAAGAGACCCAGTACTTC; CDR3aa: CASSLTYQETQYF
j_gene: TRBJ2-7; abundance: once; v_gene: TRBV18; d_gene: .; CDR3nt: TGTGCCAGCTCACCACGGAAGGGGGGGTACGAGCAGTACTTC; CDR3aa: CASSPRKGGYEQYF
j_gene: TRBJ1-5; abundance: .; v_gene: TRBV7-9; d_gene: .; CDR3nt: TGTGCCAGCAGCTTAGCTGGGCAGGGTCATCAGCCCCAGCATTTT; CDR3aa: CASSLAGQGHQPQHF
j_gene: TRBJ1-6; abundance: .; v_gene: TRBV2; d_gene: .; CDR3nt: TGTGCCAGCAGTTCCCGGGACCCCAGAGGGTATTCACCCCTCCACTTT; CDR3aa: CASSSRDPRGYSPLHF
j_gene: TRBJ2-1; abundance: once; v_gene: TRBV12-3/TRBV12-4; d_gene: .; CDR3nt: TGTGCCAGCAGTCCTCGCTACGAGCAGTTCTTC; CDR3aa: CASSPRYEQFF
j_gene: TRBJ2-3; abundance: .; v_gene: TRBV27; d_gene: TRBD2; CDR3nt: TGTGCCAGCAGTTCCACACCGGGACTAACCACAGATACGCAGTATTTT; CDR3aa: CASSSTPGLTTDTQYF
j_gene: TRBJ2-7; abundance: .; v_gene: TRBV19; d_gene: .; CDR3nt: TGTGCCAGTAGTATAGTGGGGCGGGCAGACTACGAGCAGTACTTC; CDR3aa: CASSIVGRADYEQYF
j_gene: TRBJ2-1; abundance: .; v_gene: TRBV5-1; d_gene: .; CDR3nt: TGCGCCAGCAGCAGCCTGGACGGAGGTAATGAGCAGTTCTTC; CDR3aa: CASSSLDGGNEQFF
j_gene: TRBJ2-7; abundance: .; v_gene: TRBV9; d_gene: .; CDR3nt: TGTGCCAGCAGCTTAGACTACGAGCAGTACTTC; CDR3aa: CASSLDYEQYF
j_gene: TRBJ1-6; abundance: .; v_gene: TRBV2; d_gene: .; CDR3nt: TGTGCCAGCAGCCCTGGGATTGAGGGTAATTCACCCCTCCACTTT; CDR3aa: CASSPGIEGNSPLHF
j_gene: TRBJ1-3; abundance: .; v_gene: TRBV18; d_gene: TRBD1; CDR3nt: TGTGCCAGCTCACCCCCGGACAGGGTATCGAGGGGAAACACCATATATTTT; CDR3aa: CASSPPDRVSRGNTIYF
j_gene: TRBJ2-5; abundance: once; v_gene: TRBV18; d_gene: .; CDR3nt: TGTGCCAGCTCACCAACAGGGTCGGGCGAGACCCAGTACTTC; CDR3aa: CASSPTGSGETQYF
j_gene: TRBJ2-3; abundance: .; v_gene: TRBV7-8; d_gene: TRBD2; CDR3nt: TGTGCCAGCAGCCAAATTCCTAGCGGGGGGACATATTTTACGCAGTATTTT; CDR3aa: CASSQIPSGGTYFTQYF
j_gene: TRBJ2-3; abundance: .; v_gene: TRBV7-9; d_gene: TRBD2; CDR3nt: TGTGCCAGCAGCCACCCCGGACTAGCGGGGGCCACAGATACGCAGTATTTT; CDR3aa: CASSHPGLAGATDTQYF
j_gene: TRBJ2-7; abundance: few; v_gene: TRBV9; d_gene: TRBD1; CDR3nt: TGTGCCAGCAGCGCCGAGACAGGGAACGAGCAGTACTTC; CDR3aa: CASSAETGNEQYF
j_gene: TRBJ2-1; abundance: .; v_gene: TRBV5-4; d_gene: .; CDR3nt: TGTGCCAGCAGAGGTCCCAGAGGGTGGGATGAGCAGTTCTTC; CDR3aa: CASRGPRGWDEQFF
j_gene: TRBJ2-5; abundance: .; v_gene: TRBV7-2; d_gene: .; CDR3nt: TGTGCCAGCAGCTTAATAAGTGGGACCCAGTACTTC; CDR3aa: CASSLISGTQYF
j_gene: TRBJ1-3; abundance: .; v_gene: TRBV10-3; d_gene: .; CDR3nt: TGTGCCATCAGAAAGCAGGGGTCTGAAAACACCATATATTTT; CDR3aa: CAIRKQGSENTIYF
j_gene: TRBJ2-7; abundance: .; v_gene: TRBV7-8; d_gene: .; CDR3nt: TGTGCCAGCAGCTTAGGACAGTTCCAAACCGGGCAGTACTTC; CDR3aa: CASSLGQFQTGQYF
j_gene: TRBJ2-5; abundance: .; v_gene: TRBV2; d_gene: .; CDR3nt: TGTGCCAGCAGTGAAGCGGAGAAGACCCAGTACTTC; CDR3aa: CASSEAEKTQYF
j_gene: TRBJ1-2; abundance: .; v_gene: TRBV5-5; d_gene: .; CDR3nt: TGTGCCAGCAGCTTAGTGGAGGTGGCCGGCTACACCTTC; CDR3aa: CASSLVEVAGYTF
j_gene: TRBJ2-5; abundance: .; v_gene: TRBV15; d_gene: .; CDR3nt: TGTGCCACCAGCAGAGAGGGATTTCCCCAAGAGACCCAGTACTTC; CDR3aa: CATSREGFPQETQYF
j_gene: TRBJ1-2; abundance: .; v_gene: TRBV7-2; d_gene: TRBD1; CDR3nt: TGTGCCAGCAGCTTATGGACAGGGGGAAATGGCTACACCTTC; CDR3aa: CASSLWTGGNGYTF
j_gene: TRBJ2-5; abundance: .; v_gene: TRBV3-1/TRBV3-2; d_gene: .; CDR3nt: TGTGCCAGCAGCCATGCTACGGAGACCCAGTACTTC; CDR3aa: CASSHATETQYF
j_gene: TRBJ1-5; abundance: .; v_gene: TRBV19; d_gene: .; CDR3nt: TGTGCCAGTAGTAATACCAAGAAGGGGTATAGCAATCAGCCCCAGCATTTT; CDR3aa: CASSNTKKGYSNQPQHF
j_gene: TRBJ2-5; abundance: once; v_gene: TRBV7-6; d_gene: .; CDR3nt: TGTGCCAGCAGCTTAGCGCGGGGCCACCAAGAGACCCAGTACTTC; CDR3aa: CASSLARGHQETQYF
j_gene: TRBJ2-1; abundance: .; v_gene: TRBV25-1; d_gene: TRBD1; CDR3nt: TGTGCCAGCAGTGCTTCCGGGACAGGACACTACAATGAGCAGTTCTTC; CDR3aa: CASSASGTGHYNEQFF
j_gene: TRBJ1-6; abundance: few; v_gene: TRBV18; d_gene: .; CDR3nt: TGTGCCAGCTCACCAAAGGAAATGAGCTCCTATAATTCACCCCTCCACTTT; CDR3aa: CASSPKEMSSYNSPLHF
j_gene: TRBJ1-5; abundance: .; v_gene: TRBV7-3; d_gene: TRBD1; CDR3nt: TGTGCCAGCAGCTCCGGACAGGGGAATCAGCCCCAGCATTTT; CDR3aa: CASSSGQGNQPQHF
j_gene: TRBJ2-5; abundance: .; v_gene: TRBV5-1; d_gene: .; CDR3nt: TGCGCCAGCAGCTTAGGACTAAAAGAGACCCAGTACTTC; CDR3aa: CASSLGLKETQYF
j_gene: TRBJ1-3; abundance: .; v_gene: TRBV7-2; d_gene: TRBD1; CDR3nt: TGTGCCAGCAGCTCCGGGACAGCGGGCAACACCATATATTTT; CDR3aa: CASSSGTAGNTIYF
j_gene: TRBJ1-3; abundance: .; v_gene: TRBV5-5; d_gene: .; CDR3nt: TGTGCCAGCAGCTTGGTGGACAGTAGAGGAAACACCATATATTTT; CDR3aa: CASSLVDSRGNTIYF
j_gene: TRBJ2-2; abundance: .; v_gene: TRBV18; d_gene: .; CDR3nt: TGTGCCAGCTCACCCCCGACGAACACCGGGGAGCTGTTTTTT; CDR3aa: CASSPPTNTGELFF
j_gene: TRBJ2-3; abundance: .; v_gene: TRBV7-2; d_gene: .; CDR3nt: TGTGCCAGCAGCTTAGGGGGTGATGATACGCAGTATTTT; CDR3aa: CASSLGGDDTQYF
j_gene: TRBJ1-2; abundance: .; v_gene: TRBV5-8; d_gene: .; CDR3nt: TGTGCCAGCAGCTTGTGGACGGCCGACTATGGCTACACCTTC; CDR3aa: CASSLWTADYGYTF
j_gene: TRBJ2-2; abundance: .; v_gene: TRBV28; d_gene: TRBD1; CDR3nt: TGTGCCAGCCGGAAAACAGGGGCCGGGGAGCTGTTTTTT; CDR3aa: CASRKTGAGELFF
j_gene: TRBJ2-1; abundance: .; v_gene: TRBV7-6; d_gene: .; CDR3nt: TGTGCCAGCAGCTTATCTACCCGGAGGGAGAAAGAGAATGAGCAGTTCTTC; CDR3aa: CASSLSTRREKENEQFF
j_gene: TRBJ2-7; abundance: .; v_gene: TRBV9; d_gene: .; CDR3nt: TGTGCCAGCAGCGTAGCAGGGGCTGTAGGCTACGAGCAGTACTTC; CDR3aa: CASSVAGAVGYEQYF
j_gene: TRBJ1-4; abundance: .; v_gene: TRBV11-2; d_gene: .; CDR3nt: TGTGCCAGCAGCTCGATCATGGGGGGAGATGAAAAACTGTTTTTT; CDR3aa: CASSSIMGGDEKLFF
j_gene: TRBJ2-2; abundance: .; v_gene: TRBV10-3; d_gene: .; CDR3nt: TGTGCCATCAGTGAATCGGGGGTACCCGGGGAGCTGTTTTTT; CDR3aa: CAISESGVPGELFF
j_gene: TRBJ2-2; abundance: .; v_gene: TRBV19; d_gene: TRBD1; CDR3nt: TGTGCCAGCGGGACAGGGACCGGGGAGCTGTTTTTT; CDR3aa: CASGTGTGELFF
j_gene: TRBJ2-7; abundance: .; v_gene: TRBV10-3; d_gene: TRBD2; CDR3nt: TGTGCCATCAGTGCAGGGCGGGGGGGCCTCAACGAGCAGTACTTC; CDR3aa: CAISAGRGGLNEQYF
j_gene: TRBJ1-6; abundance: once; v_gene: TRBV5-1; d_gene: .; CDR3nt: TGCGCCAGCAGCTTGGCCAGGCAGAAGAATTCACCCCTCCACTTT; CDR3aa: CASSLARQKNSPLHF
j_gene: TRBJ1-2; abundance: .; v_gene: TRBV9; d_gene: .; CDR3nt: TGTGCCAGCACCCCCCTCGAAGGGGGTGCTGGCTACACCTTC; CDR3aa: CASTPLEGGAGYTF
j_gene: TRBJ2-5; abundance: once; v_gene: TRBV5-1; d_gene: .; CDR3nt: TGCGCCAGCAGCTTCAACTCACATAGCGTCAGGGCGTTGGAGACCCAGTACTTC; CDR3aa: CASSFNSHSVRALETQYF
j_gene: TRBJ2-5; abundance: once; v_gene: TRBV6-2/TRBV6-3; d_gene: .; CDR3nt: TGTGCCAGCAGTTTCCCAGAGACCCAGTACTTC; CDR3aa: CASSFPETQYF
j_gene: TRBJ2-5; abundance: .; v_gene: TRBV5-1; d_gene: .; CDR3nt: TGCGCCAGCAGCTTGGGTTCCGAGGGGGAGACCCAGTACTTC; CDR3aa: CASSLGSEGETQYF
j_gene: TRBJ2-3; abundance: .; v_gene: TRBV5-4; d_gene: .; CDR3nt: TGTGCCAGCAGCTTGGCTCTGACCGGGATTAGCACAGATACGCAGTATTTT; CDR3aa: CASSLALTGISTDTQYF
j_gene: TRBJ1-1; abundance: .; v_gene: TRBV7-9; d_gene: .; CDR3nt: TGTGCCAGCAGCTTAGGACAGCCGACGTACACTGAAGCTTTCTTT; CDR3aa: CASSLGQPTYTEAFF